The 28 T cell receptor beta chains listed next were all sequenced from one sample in a study of Graves' ophthalmopathy and Graves' hyperthyroidism. The sequenced template was RNA, covering the TCR beta CDR3 region. RT-PCR with HTBI primers came first, then second-round multiplex PCR. TCRdb re-analysed the multiplex PCR reads in MiXCR, keeping a single row per CDR3 protein. The sample shows 900,000 to 1,200,000 distinct CDR3 sequences, 35% to 40% of them seen only once. What was sequenced was peripheral blood or thyroid tissue (not recorded which). These receptors were collected from an adult man with Graves' hyperthyroidism.

Worth noting for this clonotype: Sequence at one end of the junction differs from germline and may be a read error. The chain has TRBV20-1 and TRBJ1-2, with a weak D call TRBD1 (5 bases). The germline V gene has CDR1 DFQATT and CDR2 SNEGSKA (reference sequence). The CDR3 is 11 amino acids. CDR3 nucleotide sequence: TGCAGTGCTAGCGGGACTAGCGGCAACTCCTTC. Translating it yields CSASGTSGNSF.

In its sample, this clonotype was seen many times. The rearrangement uses TRBV2 and TRBJ1-1, with a tentative D call TRBD1 (5 bases). Trimming cost V 3 bases and J 4 bases, with 12 bases left between them. CDR1 and CDR2 from the germline V gene are SNHLY and FYNNEI. The CDR3 spans 14 residues. CDR3: CASSEGQGSTEAFF. The DNA of the CDR3 is TGTGCCAGCAGTGAGGGGCAGGGATCCACTGAAGCTTTCTTT.

This clonotype was counted ten times or more. CDR3 in DNA: TGTGCCAGCAGCCACAGGGATACTAACTATGGCTACACCTTC. This encodes CASSHRDTNYGYTF. The chain is built from TRBV7-8 and TRBJ1-2; D may be TRBD1 (6 bases). CDR3 length: 14 residues. The ends were cut back, 5 bases at V and 0 bases at J, with 10 bases in the middle. In germline, CDR1 is SGHVS, CDR2 FQNEAQ.

In this sample, this clonotype turned up many times. DNA for the CDR3: TGTGCCAGCAAGCCCCGGGGGAACACTGAAGCTTTCTTT. It codes for CASKPRGNTEAFF. The chain recombines TRBV2 with TRBJ1-1, with D uncertain. Trimming took 7 bases from V and 1 from J, leaving 10 bases between them. This CDR3 comprises 13 residues. Germline CDR1 and CDR2: SNHLY and FYNNEI.

This clonotype was seen many times. The chain combines TRBV19 with TRBJ1-1; D remains unclear. V was cut by 6 bases and J by 5 bases, with 10 bases left in between. Germline CDR1 LNHDA, CDR2 SQIVND (reference sequence). The CDR3 is made up of 12 amino acids. CDR3 nucleotide sequence: TGTGCCAGTAGCAAATTTCGGACTGAAGCTTTCTTT. It yields the protein CASSKFRTEAFF.

This clonotype was seen ten or more times. CDR3 in amino acids: CSARGTSGRETQYF. CDR3 coding DNA: TGCAGTGCTAGAGGGACTAGCGGGAGAGAGACCCAGTACTTC. The V and J genes are TRBV20-1 and TRBJ2-5, with TRBD2 identical over 13 bases. Per germline, CDR1 DFQATT and CDR2 SNEGSKA (reference sequence). V lost 1 base and J lost 4; bases outside the gene matches: 0. The CDR3 runs to 14 residues.

There are many counts of this clonotype. This chain uses TRBV5-6 with TRBJ2-7, with D hard to call. The germline gives CDR1 SGHDT, CDR2 YYEEEE. This CDR3 region has 13 residues. V dropped 0 bases and J dropped 3 bases, with 7 bases sitting between them. The CDR3 sequence: CASSLDINYEQYF. In DNA, the CDR3 is TGTGCCAGCAGCTTGGACATCAACTACGAGCAGTACTTC. The full variable domain, in which reference TRBV5-6 and TRBJ2-7 provide the parts outside the CDR3, is DAGVTQSPTHLIKTRGQQVTLRCSPKSGHDTVSWYQQALGQGPQFIFQYYEEEERQRGNFPDRFSGHQFPNYSSELNVNALLLGDSALYLCASSLDINYEQYFGPGTRLTVT.

This chain joins TRBV10-3 and TRBJ2-5; 10 bases line up with TRBD1. This CDR3 is 16 amino acids long. The germline gives CDR1 ENHRY, CDR2 SYGVKD. J gave up 2 bases and V 3 bases, and 6 bases lay outside the gene matches. CDR3 in amino acids: CAISDTGTGDQETQYF. The DNA for the CDR3 is TGTGCCATCAGTGATACCGGGACAGGGGATCAAGAGACCCAGTACTTC.

This clonotype has more than one count but fewer than ten. This sequence joins TRBV3-1 and TRBJ1-6; 7 positions agree with TRBD1. The germline CDR1 and CDR2 sequences are LGHDT and YNNKEL (reference sequence). J gave up 7 bases and V 7 bases, and 7 bases lay outside the gene matches. This CDR3 contains 14 residues. The CDR3 nucleotides are TGTGCCAGCACTTCCGGGACAGAGAATTCACCCCTCCACTTT. This codes for CASTSGTENSPLHF.

This clonotype appeared many times. V and J are TRBV6-5 and TRBJ1-3; no firm D call. The V and J ends lost 8 bases and 3 bases respectively, with 14 bases between them. The CDR3 runs 14 residues. Germline-derived CDR1 and CDR2 are MNHEY and SVGAGI. The CDR3: CASADLRIGNTIYF. As DNA, the CDR3 is TGTGCCAGCGCGGACTTACGGATTGGAAACACCATATATTTT.

The rearrangement joins TRBV9 to TRBJ1-2, with 7 bases lining up with TRBD1. V lost 5 bases to trimming and J lost 4 bases; unmatched junction nucleotides: 11. In germline, CDR1 is SGDLS, CDR2 YYNGEE. This CDR3 region has 15 residues. CDR3 sequence (DNA): TGTGCCAGCAGTGCTACGACAGGGAGTAGCTATGGCTACACCTTC. It encodes CASSATTGSSYGYTF.

The genes are TRBV7-9 and TRBJ2-6; D possibly corresponds to TRBD2 (5 bases). The CDR3 spans 15 residues. Trimming left V 3 bases short and J 3 bases short, with 9 bases between. In germline, CDR1 is SEHNR, CDR2 FQNEAQ (reference sequence). DNA for the CDR3: TGTGCCAGCAGCTTGCTAGGAGGTGGGGCCAACGTCCTGACTTTC. Translated, it gives CASSLLGGGANVLTF.

The sample holds many counts of this clonotype. J is TRBJ1-5 and V is TRBV5-6, with D tentatively TRBD1 (5 bases). The V gene's germline CDR1 is SGHDT and CDR2 YYEEEE. Trimming pared 8 bases from V and 1 base from J, leaving 13 bases between. The CDR3 contains 14 residues. The CDR3 sequence is CASSSGPSNQPQHF. Written as DNA, the CDR3 is TGTGCCAGTAGTTCGGGACCGAGCAATCAGCCCCAGCATTTT.

The chain is built from TRBV27 and TRBJ1-6; no clear D gene. CDR1 is MNHEY and CDR2 is SMNVEV in the germline V gene (reference sequence). The CDR3 loop spans 14 amino acids. V lost 2 bases and J 8 bases, leaving 10 bases between the germline ends. Here the CDR3 reads CASSLLVMDSPLHF. In DNA, the CDR3 is TGTGCCAGCAGTTTACTGGTCATGGATTCACCCCTCCACTTT.

About this clonotype: One end of the junction is discordant with germline, which a read error may explain. The chain has TRBV20-1 and TRBJ1-2, with TRBD1 matching over 7 bases. The germline V gene encodes CDR1 DFQATT and CDR2 SNEGSKA (reference sequence). The CDR3 is made up of 15 amino acids. Here the CDR3 reads CSASGTETSNHGYTF. The CDR3 DNA reads as TGCAGTGCTAGCGGGACAGAGACCTCTAACCATGGCTACACCTTC.

This clonotype was found a few times. J is TRBJ2-2 and V is TRBV7-2, with 10 nucleotides matching TRBD2. The CDR3 totals 21 residues. J gave up 6 bases and V 5 bases, and 24 bases lay outside the gene matches. CDR1 is SGHTA, CDR2 FQGNSA, per germline. DNA of the CDR3: TGTGCCAGCAGCCGCCACCTAGCGGGAGTACGGGGGCCCCAATCTTCCGGGGAGCTGTTTTTT. This encodes CASSRHLAGVRGPQSSGELFF.

This chain connects TRBV29-1 to TRBJ1-1; D call uncertain. Trimming took 8 bases from V and 1 from J, leaving 14 bases between them. This CDR3 spans 13 amino acids. The germline CDR1 and CDR2 sequences are SQVTM and ANQGSEA. This CDR3 is CSSHEGSNTEAFF. The CDR3 bases are TGCAGCAGTCACGAGGGCTCGAACACTGAAGCTTTCTTT. Full variable domain (rest looked up from reference TRBV29-1 and TRBJ1-1): SAVISQKPSRDICQRGTSLTIQCQVDSQVTMMFWYRQQPGQSLTLIATANQGSEATYESGFVIDKFPISRPNLTFSTLTVSNMSPEDSSIYLCSSHEGSNTEAFFGQGTRLTVV.

This clonotype was counted a few times. The chain recombines TRBV2 with TRBJ1-5; D perhaps matches TRBD1 (5 bases). The CDR3 length is 15 residues. In germline, CDR1 is SNHLY, CDR2 FYNNEI. With 3 bases removed from V and 4 bases from J, the gap between germline ends came to 13 bases. The DNA for the CDR3 is TGTGCCAGCAGTGAGATCCTGGGGGGAAATCAGCCCCAGCATTTT. Amino acid sequence: CASSEILGGNQPQHF.

CDR3 bases: TGCAGCGTAGACGGACAATCTGGAAACACCATATATTTT. This encodes CSVDGQSGNTIYF. V gene TRBV29-1 combines with J gene TRBJ1-3, with a weak D call TRBD1 (5 bases). From germline, CDR1 is SQVTM and CDR2 ANQGSEA. The CDR3 sequence is 13 residues long. V was pared by 6 bases and J by 1 base, with 10 bases between. Full variable domain (remainder filled in from reference TRBV29-1 and TRBJ1-3): SAVISQKPSRDICQRGTSLTIQCQVDSQVTMMFWYRQQPGQSLTLIATANQGSEATYESGFVIDKFPISRPNLTFSTLTVSNMSPEDSSIYLCSVDGQSGNTIYFGEGSWLTVV.

The J gene is TRBJ1-4, the V gene TRBV29-1, with D perhaps TRBD1 (5 bases). The CDR3 has 13 residues. The germline V and J ends were trimmed by 7 bases and 4 bases, with 13 bases remaining between them. Germline V gene data show CDR1 as SQVTM and CDR2 as ANQGSEA. CDR3 loop: CSAWDPGNEKLFF. The CDR3 DNA reads TGCAGCGCCTGGGACCCCGGTAATGAAAAACTGTTTTTT. Full variable domain (outside the CDR3, taken from reference TRBV29-1 and TRBJ1-4): SAVISQKPSRDICQRGTSLTIQCQVDSQVTMMFWYRQQPGQSLTLIATANQGSEATYESGFVIDKFPISRPNLTFSTLTVSNMSPEDSSIYLCSAWDPGNEKLFFGSGTQLSVL.

This clonotype was counted at least ten times. The chain has TRBV5-1 and TRBJ1-2; D is ambiguous. Germline CDR1 and CDR2: SGHRS and YFSETQ. Trimming cost V 0 bases and J 2 bases, with 8 bases left between them. This CDR3 has 14 residues. CDR3 loop: CASSLAGINYGYTF. DNA of the CDR3: TGCGCCAGCAGCTTGGCTGGGATAAACTATGGCTACACCTTC.

This clonotype was recorded at least ten times. The genes are TRBV20-1 and TRBJ1-5; D is uncertain. Trimming shortened V by 3 bases and J by 7 bases, and 10 bases separated the two germline ends. Germline V gene lookup returns CDR1 DFQATT and CDR2 SNEGSKA (reference sequence). This CDR3 region has 12 residues. CDR3 loop: CSASSLGQPQHF. CDR3 nucleotide sequence: TGCAGTGCTAGTTCCCTGGGACAGCCCCAGCATTTT.

To note about this clonotype: A much larger clone differs from this one at a single base, so this may be a read error. V is TRBV11-2 and J is TRBJ2-7, with D unresolved. This CDR3 has 15 residues. V was pared by 2 bases and J by 0 bases, with 11 bases between. Germline lookup yields CDR1 SGHAT and CDR2 FQNNGV. The CDR3 DNA follows: TGTGCCAGCAGCTTATTCTCTCAGTGCTCCTACGAGCAGTACTTC. Its protein product is CASSLFSQCSYEQYF.

This chain uses TRBV7-8 with TRBJ1-2, with D maybe TRBD1 (5 bases). Germline V gene sequence: CDR1 SGHVS, CDR2 FQNEAQ. The CDR3 is 15 amino acids. Trimming stripped 4 bases from V and 4 bases from J, with 16 bases between. CDR3 region: CASSSTFDSIYGYTF. Written as DNA, the CDR3 is TGTGCCAGCAGCTCGACCTTTGACAGTATCTATGGCTACACCTTC.

This clonotype was detected many times. V and J are TRBV5-1 and TRBJ2-6; no clear D gene. Germline V gene lookup returns CDR1 SGHRS and CDR2 YFSETQ. The CDR3 spans 15 residues. The germline V and J ends were trimmed by 3 bases and 2 bases, with 9 bases remaining between them. The CDR3 coding sequence is TGCGCCAGCAGCTCACAACAGCCTGGGGCCAACGTCCTGACTTTC. It encodes CASSSQQPGANVLTF.

This clonotype was recorded many times. The chain combines TRBV13 with TRBJ1-1; the match to TRBD1 covers 8 bases. Germline V lookup: CDR1 PRHDT, CDR2 FYEKMQ (reference sequence). The CDR3 contains 14 residues. J gave up 0 bases and V 4 bases, and 1 base lay outside the gene matches. The CDR3 protein is CASSWGQVNTEAFF. The CDR3 region has the DNA TGTGCCAGCAGCTGGGGACAGGTGAACACTGAAGCTTTCTTT.

This clonotype was seen repeatedly, ten times or more. J is TRBJ2-5 and V is TRBV11-2, with TRBD1 matching over 9 bases. J lost 5 bases, V lost 4 bases, and 8 bases had no gene match. The germline V gene encodes CDR1 SGHAT and CDR2 FQNNGV. This CDR3 comprises 15 residues. CDR3 DNA: TGTGCCAGCAGCTCCGCACAGGGGGCTTGGGAGACCCAGTACTTC. It codes for CASSSAQGAWETQYF.

This clonotype was counted only a few times. The rearrangement links TRBV7-9 to TRBJ1-2; D is unresolved. The CDR3 contains 15 residues. Trimming pared 5 bases from V and 3 bases from J, leaving 16 bases between. Germline CDR1 reads SEHNR; CDR2 reads FQNEAQ (reference sequence). In DNA form, the CDR3 reads TGTGCCAGCAGCCCACTGGCCCCTGGGTACTATGGCTACACCTTC. Amino acid sequence: CASSPLAPGYYGYTF.